This T cell receptor beta chain was captured in a study of Ad26.COV2.S vaccination and SARS-CoV-2 variants. On this clone: This clone may be a read error of a much larger clone one base away. Other DNA variants within this sample encode the same CDR3.

The V gene lost 1 base and the J gene lost 7 bases, with 2 bases spanning the gap. This CDR3 spans 12 amino acids. TCRdb's copy holds only in-frame clones and misses some; the assay was immunoSEQ multiplex PCR. Altogether over 350,000 clones are present, roughly nine tenths being singletons, with the ten largest covering 3% to 4.5%. Treatment defined: some 19 received Ad26.COV2.S at low or high dose, single or two shots; roughly 5 received placebo; per-sample allocation not given. Day 63 following the first vaccine or placebo injection was when the samples were taken. Participants' vaccine, an Ad26 vector, delivered Wuhan-strain SARS-CoV-2 spike.

This TCR was sampled from a person between 18 and 59 years old who received the Ad26.COV2.S COVID-19 vaccine or a placebo. Sequenced here: peripheral blood, sampled in a trial of Ad26.COV2.S vaccine versus placebo. V and J are TRBV12-3 or TRBV12-4 and TRBJ1-6; no clear D. DNA of the CDR3: TGTGCCAGCAGTTTAGGGAATTCACCCCTCCACTTT. It translates to CASSLGNSPLHF.